Listed here are 14 T cell receptor beta chains from one sample, sequenced in a study of T cell changes during pregnancy in multiple sclerosis. Assay used: immunoSEQ multiplex PCR; TCRdb lists only in-frame clones, some missing. The sample yields 66,000 or so clones, around nine tenths seen once. Sequenced here: CD8+ T cells from peripheral blood mononuclear cells, sampled before pregnancy. The origin of the receptors is a female donor with multiple sclerosis, enrolled in a pregnancy study.

The chain carries TRBV6-6 and TRBJ1-4; tentative D call: TRBD1 (6 bases). This CDR3 region has 12 residues. Germline CDR1 and CDR2: MNHNY and SVGAGI (reference sequence). The V end was cut by 7 bases, the J end by 6 bases, with 9 bases between. CDR3 DNA sequence: TGTGCCAGCACGCCAGGGGATGAAAAACTGTTTTTT. It encodes CASTPGDEKLFF.

The V gene is TRBV5-4, the J gene TRBJ1-2; perhaps TRBD1 as D (5 bases). CDR3 length equals 15 residues. Germline lookup yields CDR1 SGHNT and CDR2 YYREEE (reference sequence). Trimming pared 0 bases from V and 8 bases from J, leaving 17 bases between. CDR3 protein: CASSLGQGSQYGYTF. The CDR3 DNA is TGTGCCAGCAGCTTGGGGCAGGGAAGTCAGTACGGCTACACCTTC.

In its sample, this clone was seen once. The V gene is TRBV2, the J gene TRBJ2-7; D is uncertain. The CDR3 is 12 residues long. Germline-derived CDR1 and CDR2 are SNHLY and FYNNEI. V lost 11 bases and J lost 2, with 13 bases in between. CDR3 residues: CACAMGPYEQYF. Written as DNA, the CDR3 is TGTGCCTGTGCCATGGGCCCCTACGAGCAGTACTTC.

This clone was observed a handful of times. This chain links TRBV7-2 with TRBJ1-2, with 7 bases identical to TRBD1. CDR1 and CDR2 from the germline V gene are SGHTA and FQGNSA. V trimming: 5 bases; J trimming: 3 bases; junction bases outside the gene matches: 3. The CDR3 runs 13 residues. The CDR3 here is CASSRDSHYGYTF. CDR3 DNA: TGTGCCAGCAGCAGGGACAGCCACTATGGCTACACCTTC.

The rearrangement links TRBV6-1 to TRBJ2-1; D is unclear. Trimming left V 7 bases short and J 5 bases short, with 3 bases between. This CDR3 has 10 amino acids. CDR1 is MNHNS, CDR2 SASEGT, per germline. The CDR3 DNA is TGTGCCAGCATAAACAATGAGCAGTTCTTC. It specifies CASINNEQFF.

This sequence joins TRBV29-1 and TRBJ2-2; no clear D gene. This CDR3 is built from 13 residues. From germline, CDR1 is SQVTM and CDR2 ANQGSEA. The V end lost 2 bases, the J end lost 7 bases, and 11 bases lay between the germline ends. CDR3 sequence (DNA): TGCAGCGTTGAAACCGTGGGCTACGGGGAGCTGTTTTTT. It yields the protein CSVETVGYGELFF.

This chain links TRBV30 with TRBJ2-7, with 7 bases lining up with TRBD1. The CDR3 length is 14 residues. Germline CDR1 is GTSNPN and CDR2 is SVGIG (reference sequence). Trimming took 0 bases from V and 3 from J; bases not matched to a gene: 5. Here the CDR3 DNA reads TGTGCCTGGAGTGTAGGGACAGACTTCTACGAGCAGTACTTC. Protein product: CAWSVGTDFYEQYF.

The rearrangement joins TRBV7-8 to TRBJ2-3; 11 bases align to TRBD2. Germline V gene lookup returns CDR1 SGHVS and CDR2 FQNEAQ. The length of the CDR3 is 15 residues. The junction had 3 bases not matched to a gene; V was cut back by 5 bases and J by 2 bases. CDR3 residues: CASSLTSGNTDTQYF. The CDR3 coding sequence is TGTGCCAGCAGCCTGACTAGCGGGAACACAGATACGCAGTATTTT.

The J gene is TRBJ1-2, the V gene TRBV2, with 8 bases matching TRBD1. V dropped 6 bases and J dropped 5; count of bases not matched to a gene: 11. CDR1 and CDR2 (germline): SNHLY, FYNNEI. This CDR3 region has 15 residues. The DNA of the CDR3 is TGTGCCAGCAGCGACGGGACAGGAACCCTTTATGGCTACACCTTC. Amino acids: CASSDGTGTLYGYTF.

The chain employs TRBV9 and TRBJ2-5, with a tentative D call TRBD1 (5 bases). The CDR3 extends over 12 amino acids. The ends were cut back, 4 bases at V and 5 bases at J, with 9 bases in the middle. CDR1 SGDLS and CDR2 YYNGEE come from the germline V gene. DNA of the CDR3: TGTGCCAGCAGCCCGCCAGGGGAGACCCAGTACTTC. Its translation: CASSPPGETQYF.

The rearrangement links TRBV5-1 to TRBJ1-1, with unresolved D. This CDR3 is 14 amino acids long. Trimming took off 1 base at V and 0 bases at J, with 7 bases between the two ends. CDR1 SGHRS and CDR2 YFSETQ come from the germline V gene. The chain's CDR3 is CASSLRDLNTEAFF. In DNA form, the CDR3 reads TGCGCCAGCAGCTTGCGCGACTTGAACACTGAAGCTTTCTTT.

The rearrangement joins TRBV7-2 to TRBJ2-1; no reliable D call. This CDR3 comprises 15 residues. V gave up 2 bases and J gave up 0 bases, with 8 bases separating them. Germline lookup yields CDR1 SGHTA and CDR2 FQGNSA. CDR3: CASSLSPSSYNEQFF. As DNA, the CDR3 is TGTGCCAGCAGCTTAAGTCCGAGCTCCTACAATGAGCAGTTCTTC.

This chain uses TRBV5-1 with TRBJ2-1; TRBD1 aligns across 9 bases. The CDR3 is 16 amino acids. Per germline, CDR1 SGHRS and CDR2 YFSETQ. Trimming took 3 bases from V and 4 from J; bases not matched to a gene: 8. DNA for the CDR3: TGCGCCAGCAGCTGGCCTGACGGGACAGGGTACAATGAGCAGTTCTTC. Translating gives CASSWPDGTGYNEQFF.

The J gene is TRBJ2-1, the V gene TRBV13; 9 bases match TRBD1. V gave up 6 bases and J gave up 8 bases; unmatched junction bases: 8. This CDR3 is built from 14 residues. The V gene's germline CDR1 is PRHDT and CDR2 FYEKMQ (reference sequence). The CDR3 DNA is TGTGCCAGCAGGCCGGGACAGGGTCCCGATGAGCAGTTCTTC. It encodes CASRPGQGPDEQFF.